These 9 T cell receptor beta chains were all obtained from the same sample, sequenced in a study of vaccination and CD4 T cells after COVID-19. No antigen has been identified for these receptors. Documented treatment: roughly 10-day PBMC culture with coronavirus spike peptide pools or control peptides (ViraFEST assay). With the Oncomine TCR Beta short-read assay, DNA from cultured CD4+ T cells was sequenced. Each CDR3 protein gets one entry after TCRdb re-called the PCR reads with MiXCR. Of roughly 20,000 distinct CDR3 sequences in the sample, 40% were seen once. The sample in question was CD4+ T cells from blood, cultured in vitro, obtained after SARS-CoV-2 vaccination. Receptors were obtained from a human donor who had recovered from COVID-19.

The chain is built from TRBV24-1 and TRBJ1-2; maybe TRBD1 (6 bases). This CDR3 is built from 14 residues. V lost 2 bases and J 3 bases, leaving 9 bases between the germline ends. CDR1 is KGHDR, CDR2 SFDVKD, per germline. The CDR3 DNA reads TGTGCCACCAGTGATTGGACAGTTGACTATGGCTACACCTTC. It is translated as CATSDWTVDYGYTF.

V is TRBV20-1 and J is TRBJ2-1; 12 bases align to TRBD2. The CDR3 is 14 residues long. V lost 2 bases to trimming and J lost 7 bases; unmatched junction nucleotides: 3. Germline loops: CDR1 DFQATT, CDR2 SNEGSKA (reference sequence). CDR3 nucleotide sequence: TGCAGTGCTAGAAAGCTAGCGGGAGGGAATGAGCAGTTCTTC. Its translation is CSARKLAGGNEQFF.

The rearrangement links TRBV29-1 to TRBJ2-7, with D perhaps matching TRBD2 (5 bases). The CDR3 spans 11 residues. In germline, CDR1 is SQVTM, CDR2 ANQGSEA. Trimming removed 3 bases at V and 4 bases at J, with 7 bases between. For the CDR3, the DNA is TGCAGCGTTGACGAGGGTTACGAGCAGTACTTC. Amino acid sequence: CSVDEGYEQYF.

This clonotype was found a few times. DNA of the CDR3: TGTGCCAGCAGCTTAGCCGGGACAGGGAGAGCTTTCTTT. Encoded protein: CASSLAGTGRAFF. The chain has TRBV11-2 and TRBJ1-1, with 9 bases that match TRBD1. Germline-derived CDR1 and CDR2 are SGHAT and FQNNGV. The ends lost 1 base at V and 10 bases at J; junction bases unmatched: 4. The CDR3 covers 13 residues.

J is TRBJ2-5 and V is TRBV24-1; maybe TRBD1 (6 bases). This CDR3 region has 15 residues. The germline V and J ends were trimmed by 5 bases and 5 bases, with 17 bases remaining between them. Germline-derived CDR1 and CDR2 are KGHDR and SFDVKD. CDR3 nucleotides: TGTGCCACCAGTGGTAGGGACACTCGAAAGGAGACCCAGTACTTC. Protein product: CATSGRDTRKETQYF.

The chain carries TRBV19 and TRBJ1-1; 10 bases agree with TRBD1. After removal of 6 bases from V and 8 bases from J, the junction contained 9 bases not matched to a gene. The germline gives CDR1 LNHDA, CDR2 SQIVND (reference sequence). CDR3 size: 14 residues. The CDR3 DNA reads TGTGCCAGTAGCGTCTTGACAGGGGGCGGGGAAGCTTTCTTT. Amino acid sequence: CASSVLTGGGEAFF.

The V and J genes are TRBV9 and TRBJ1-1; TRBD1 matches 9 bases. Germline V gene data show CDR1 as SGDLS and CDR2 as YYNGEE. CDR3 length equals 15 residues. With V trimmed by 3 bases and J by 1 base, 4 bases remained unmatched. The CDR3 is CASSGGTGRNTEAFF. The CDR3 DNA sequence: TGTGCCAGCAGCGGAGGGACAGGGAGGAACACTGAAGCTTTCTTT.

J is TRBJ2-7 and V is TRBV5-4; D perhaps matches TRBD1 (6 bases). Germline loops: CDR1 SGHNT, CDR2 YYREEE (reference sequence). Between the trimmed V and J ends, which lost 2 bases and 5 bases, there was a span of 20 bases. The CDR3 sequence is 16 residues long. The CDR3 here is CASSFGAGTSWHEQYF. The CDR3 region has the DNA TGTGCCAGCAGCTTCGGGGCAGGGACAAGTTGGCACGAGCAGTACTTC.

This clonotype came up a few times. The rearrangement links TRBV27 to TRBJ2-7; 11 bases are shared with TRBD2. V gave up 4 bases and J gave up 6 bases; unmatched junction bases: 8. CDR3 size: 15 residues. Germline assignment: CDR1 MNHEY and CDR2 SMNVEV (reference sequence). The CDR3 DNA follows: TGTGCCAGCAGTTCGGCCAGACTAGCGGGAACCGAGCAGTACTTC. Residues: CASSSARLAGTEQYF.